Sequencing of this TCR beta chain was carried out in a study of graft-versus-host responses after intestinal transplantation. About the research overall: Transplant recipients had multivisceral, liver-intestinal, or isolated intestinal grafts. Anti-thymocyte globulin induction was given to all recipients, followed by tacrolimus and steroids for approximately three years. Study-wide findings and caveats: In recipient marrow, GvH clones were found, and some appeared first in ileum or blood.

To note about this clone: Antigen specificity is unknown.

Per germline, CDR1 MGHDK and CDR2 SYGVNS. Losses at the gene ends were 1 base for V and 10 bases for J; bases not matched to a gene: 13. This CDR3 is built from 16 residues. Processed graft tissue released its intraepithelial and lamina propria lymphocytes. The protocol was immunoSEQ multiplex PCR, while the TCRdb copy is restricted to in-frame clones and leaves out a portion. The sample has approximately 63,000 clones; 75% to 90% are singletons. This specimen consisted of ileum tissue, obtained less than 400 days after transplant. This chain joins TRBV25-1 and TRBJ2-1; the match to TRBD2 covers 7 bases. The receptor comes from a human patient who received an intestinal transplant, so some T cells may come from the graft donor. CDR3 in DNA: TGTGCCAGCAGTGAATCCCCAGGACTAATGGGGGGGGAGCAGTTCTTC. It is translated as CASSESPGLMGGEQFF.